Each of the 8 T cell receptor beta chains below was sequenced from the same sample in a study of blood T cell repertoires in COVID-19. Repertoires were generated with immunoSEQ multiplex PCR, while TCRdb's copy carries only in-frame clones and drops some. The sample yields around 310,000 clones, around 91% seen once. The sequenced material came from peripheral blood. Receptor source: a woman between 35 and 50 years old with COVID-19, enrolled during active disease.

This clone has a single count. The genes are TRBV5-1 and TRBJ2-3, with 10 bases matching TRBD1. Trimming cost V 4 bases and J 4 bases; bases outside gene matches: 9. The germline V gene has CDR1 SGHRS and CDR2 YFSETQ. The CDR3 consists of 16 residues. The CDR3 protein is CASSMTGGRGADTQYF. CDR3 nucleotide sequence: TGCGCCAGCAGCATGACAGGGGGCAGGGGCGCAGATACGCAGTATTTT.

The chain links TRBV7-2 to TRBJ2-3; 9 bases agree with TRBD1. The trim removed 4 bases at V and 8 bases at J, leaving 10 bases unmatched. The CDR3 length is 15 residues. Germline CDR1 reads SGHTA; CDR2 reads FQGNSA. The DNA for the CDR3 is TGTGCCAGCAGCTCGCGTTCCGACAGGGGGGGTACGCAGTATTTT. Protein product: CASSSRSDRGGTQYF.

V is TRBV5-1 and J is TRBJ1-1; TRBD1 aligns across 8 bases. The germline V gene encodes CDR1 SGHRS and CDR2 YFSETQ. This CDR3 is 15 amino acids long. Unmatched junction bases numbered 6, after V lost 1 base and J lost 4 bases. CDR3 amino acids: CASSLSGGRGTEAFF. The DNA of the CDR3 is TGCGCCAGCAGCTTGTCAGGGGGCCGGGGCACTGAAGCTTTCTTT.

This clone was detected only a few times. The chain uses TRBV4-1 and TRBJ1-4; weak D call: TRBD1 (5 bases). Between the trimmed V and J ends, which lost 7 bases and 4 bases, there was a span of 16 bases. This CDR3 is 15 amino acids long. Germline values: CDR1 MGHRA, CDR2 YSYEKL. The CDR3: CASKPAGLLNEKLFF. CDR3 DNA: TGCGCCAGCAAGCCAGCGGGACTGCTTAATGAAAAACTGTTTTTT.

The chain uses TRBV6-5 and TRBJ1-1; a possible D gene is TRBD1 (5 bases). The ends were cut back, 3 bases at V and 0 bases at J, with 8 bases in the middle. This CDR3 region has 14 residues. Germline CDR1 reads MNHEY; CDR2 reads SVGAGI. CDR3: CASSYRGVNTEAFF. The DNA of the CDR3 is TGTGCCAGCAGTTATCGGGGGGTGAACACTGAAGCTTTCTTT.

The chain couples TRBV6-2 or TRBV6-3 to TRBJ2-1; 8 bases fit TRBD2. The CDR3 covers 16 residues. V gave up 0 bases and J gave up 1 base; unmatched junction bases: 2. Per the germline V gene, CDR1 is MNHEY and CDR2 is SVGEGT. DNA for the CDR3: TGTGCCAGCAGTTACTCCACTAGCGGTTCCTACAATGAGCAGTTCTTC. It codes for CASSYSTSGSYNEQFF.

This sequence joins TRBV6-5 and TRBJ1-6; 11 positions agree with TRBD1. V lost 6 bases and J lost 5; bases outside the gene matches: 3. CDR1 and CDR2 (germline): MNHEY, SVGAGI. The CDR3 is made up of 15 amino acids. The CDR3 DNA reads TGTGCCAGCAGCAAGGGACAGGGGGATAATTCACCCCTCCACTTT. Amino acid sequence: CASSKGQGDNSPLHF.

Here the CDR3 DNA reads TGTGCCAGCAGCGTAGAACAGGCGACGATCTATGGCTACACCTTC. Amino acid sequence: CASSVEQATIYGYTF. V is TRBV9 and J is TRBJ1-2; the D gene is possibly TRBD1 (5 bases). Germline V gene lookup returns CDR1 SGDLS and CDR2 YYNGEE. There are 15 residues in the CDR3. V was pared by 0 bases and J by 4 bases, with 13 bases between. Full variable domain (remainder filled in from reference TRBV9 and TRBJ1-2): DSGVTQTPKHLITATGQRVTLRCSPRSGDLSVYWYQQSLDQGLQFLIQYYNGEERAKGNILERFSAQQFPDLHSELNLSSLELGDSALYFCASSVEQATIYGYTFGSGTRLTVV.